These T cell receptor beta chains were read from a single sample in a study of CD8+CD57+ T cells in acquired aplastic anemia. TCRdb reprocessed the reads via MiXCR and lists one record per CDR3 protein. Of 62,000 or so distinct CDR3 sequences in the sample, 45% to 60% were seen once. The sequenced material came from sorted CD4+, CD8+, or CD8+CD57+ T cells (not recorded which) from PBMCs. Receptors originate from a human donor in good health, serving as a control. Both conserved end residues are trimmed from each CDR3. The order of the fields is D gene, V gene, CDR3 protein. D genes are given only for firm matches.

D: TRBD1; V: TRBV29-1; CDR3: SVVGASGQMNYEQY
D: -; V: TRBV10-2; CDR3: ASRRVNGYT
D: -; V: TRBV10-1; CDR3: ASSEKRYGSTEAF
D: -; V: TRBV19; CDR3: ASSTGGTYSPLH
D: -; V: TRBV3-1; CDR3: ASSPTGLSYGYT
D: TRBD1; V: TRBV9; CDR3: ASSASTDRALGYEQY
D: -; V: TRBV7-9; CDR3: ASSSKNPSGNTIY
D: -; V: TRBV4-1; CDR3: ASSQGYGETQY
D: TRBD2; V: TRBV10-1; CDR3: ASSESAGGYNEQF
D: -; V: TRBV24-1; CDR3: ATSGQGREGNQPQH